The entry below gives a single TCR beta chain sequence along with its context. Its antigen remains undetermined. The record has no base qualities; no much larger clone is one base away. The data were obtained in a study of blood T cell repertoires in COVID-19 (dated by TCRdb to about 2020). Turning to the overall study: Samples covering the acute and convalescent phases of COVID-19 were provided by collaborators in the United States, Italy and Spain. The material from the prospective study consisted of cDNA or gDNA derived from T cells, B-cell-depleted T cells, or PBMCs. The dataset comprised deeply sampled blood TCRbeta repertoires from subjects exposed to, actively infected with, or recovered from COVID-19. Sample metadata almost always included a de-identified subject ID, COVID-19 status, age in years and sex. A freely available public database, intended as a resource for researchers studying the immune response to SARS-CoV-2, is where the repertoires were released. Where HLA class I and class II types were available, the types were taken from metadata supplied by the sample provider, not from assay-based typing. The samples were drawn from the first 160 participants of the ongoing ImmuneRACE study and from about 1,200 subjects provided by 6 global collaborators.

Collaborating institutions collected whole blood in K2EDTA tubes following their own protocols. For TCRbeta analysis, collaborator samples were shipped as frozen whole blood, as isolated PBMCs, or as DNA extracted from either sample type. Overall study outcomes, separate from this receptor: How much clinical and demographic metadata was included differed by source and by participant, and the metadata was provided uncurated.

TCRbeta CDR3 regions were amplified from genomic DNA using the immunoSEQ Assay, a bias-controlled multiplex PCR. From the authors' description of their analysis: Within the assay, amplification of reference gene primers was used to estimate how many nucleated cells each sample contained. To quantify the absolute abundance of each unique TCRbeta CDR3 rearrangement, sequence reads were collapsed and filtered. Productive Simpson clonality was computed per sample as the square root of Simpson's diversity index over productive rearrangements. What TCRdb holds here is the immuneACCESS table cut down to in-frame rearrangements. Part of the clones is not present; checked against another copy, under half of the missing clones reflect an unresolved V gene, and the others are unexplained. V and J calls and clone size are those listed in that table; D and trimming were worked out from the DNA. The sample table lists some 180,000 clones, around four fifths of them with a count of one. The top ten hold approximately 2% of the sample.

The CDR3 starts with the cysteine, ends with the phenylalanine, and has 12 residues. Only the CDR3 part of the read is kept: 36 bases, read in frame from the first base. V gives up 3 bases and J gives up 6 bases, and the segment between their germline ends measures 11 bases. For CDR1 and CDR2, the germline V gene (reference sequence) lists DFQATT and SNEGSKA. Material for sequencing was peripheral blood. This chain joins TRBV20-1 to TRBJ1-2, with no D gene named confidently. This TCR was recovered from a woman older than 75 with acute or convalescent COVID-19. Read as DNA, the sequence is TGCAGTGCTAGTATAAGTTCGGATGGCTACACCTTC. This codes for CSASISSDGYTF.